This T cell receptor (beta chain) derives from a study of Graves' ophthalmopathy and Graves' hyperthyroidism. About the study: Peripheral blood was gathered at the point of initial diagnosis, before any treatment started.

The study, taken as a whole, reports: Its predictions of ophthalmopathy progression gave the model approximately 65% sensitivity and 72% to 85% specificity.

In regard to this clonotype: Its antigen is undetermined.

The CDR3 has 16 residues. Trimming cost V 1 base and J 2 bases; bases outside gene matches: 7. Germline V lookup: CDR1 KGHDR, CDR2 SFDVKD. TCR beta CDR3 regions were amplified from RNA transcripts. First-round RT-PCR relied on HTBI primers, and a second-round multiplex PCR came next. TCRdb reprocessed the multiplex PCR reads via MiXCR and lists one record per CDR3 protein. Of 40,000 to 45,000 distinct CDR3 sequences in the sample, around 50% were seen once. The sequenced sample was peripheral blood. The TCR originated in an adult man with Graves' ophthalmopathy. The V gene is TRBV24-1, the J gene TRBJ2-7; 7 bases line up with TRBD1. The CDR3 DNA sequence: TGTGCCACCAGTGATTTAGGCGGCAGGGGGACCTACGAGCAGTACTTC. Translating it yields CATSDLGGRGTYEQYF.